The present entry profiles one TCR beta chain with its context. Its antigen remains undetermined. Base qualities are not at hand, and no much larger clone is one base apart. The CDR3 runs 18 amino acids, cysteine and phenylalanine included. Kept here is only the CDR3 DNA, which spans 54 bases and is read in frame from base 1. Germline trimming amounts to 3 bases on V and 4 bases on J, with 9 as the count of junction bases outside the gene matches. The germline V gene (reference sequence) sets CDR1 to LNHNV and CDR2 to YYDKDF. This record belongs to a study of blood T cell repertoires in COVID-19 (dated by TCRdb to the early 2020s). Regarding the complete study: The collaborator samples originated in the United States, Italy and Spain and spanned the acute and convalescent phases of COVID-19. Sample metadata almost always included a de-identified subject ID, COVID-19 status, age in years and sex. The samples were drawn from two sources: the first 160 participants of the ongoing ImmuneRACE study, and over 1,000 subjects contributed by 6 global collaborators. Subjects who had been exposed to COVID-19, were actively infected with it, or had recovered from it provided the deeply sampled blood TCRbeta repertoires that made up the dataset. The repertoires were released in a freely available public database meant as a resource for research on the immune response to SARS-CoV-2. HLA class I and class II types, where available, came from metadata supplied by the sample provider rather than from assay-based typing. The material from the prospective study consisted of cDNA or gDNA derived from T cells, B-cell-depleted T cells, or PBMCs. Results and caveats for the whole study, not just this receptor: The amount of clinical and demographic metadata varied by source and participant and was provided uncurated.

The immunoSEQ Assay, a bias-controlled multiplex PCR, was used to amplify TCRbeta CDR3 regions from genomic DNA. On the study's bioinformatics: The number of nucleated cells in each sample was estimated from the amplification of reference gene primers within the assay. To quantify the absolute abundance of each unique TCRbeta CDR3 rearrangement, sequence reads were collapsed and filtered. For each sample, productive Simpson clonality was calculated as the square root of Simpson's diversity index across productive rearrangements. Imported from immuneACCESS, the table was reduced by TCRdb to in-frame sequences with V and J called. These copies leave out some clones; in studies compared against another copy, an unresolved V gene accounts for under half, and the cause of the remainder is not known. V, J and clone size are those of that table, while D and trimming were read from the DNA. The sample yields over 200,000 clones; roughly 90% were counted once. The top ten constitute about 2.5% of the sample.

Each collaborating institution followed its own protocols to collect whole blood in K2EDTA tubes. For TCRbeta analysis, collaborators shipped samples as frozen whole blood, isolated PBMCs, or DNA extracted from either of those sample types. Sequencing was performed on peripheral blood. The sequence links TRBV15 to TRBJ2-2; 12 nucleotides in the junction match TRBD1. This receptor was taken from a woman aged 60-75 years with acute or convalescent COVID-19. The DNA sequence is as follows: TGTGCCACCAGCAGGCTACCGGGACAGGGGGCGGGCACCGGGGAGCTGTTTTTT. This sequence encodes CATSRLPGQGAGTGELFF.